This T cell receptor (beta chain) was profiled in a study of Graves' ophthalmopathy and Graves' hyperthyroidism. The authors amplified TCR beta CDR3 regions, and they did so from RNA transcripts for repertoire sequencing. HTBI primers primed a first-round RT-PCR, and a second-round multiplex PCR followed. MiXCR was run by TCRdb on the multiplex PCR reads, yielding one entry per CDR3 protein. The table records under 200,000 distinct CDR3 sequences, roughly two fifths of them present only once. CDR3 length equals 12 residues. V shed 0 bases and J shed 11 bases, with 10 bases lying between them. This clonotype has ten or more counts.

The V call is TRBV12-3 or TRBV12-4, the J call TRBJ1-1, with unresolved D. The sequencing sample was made of peripheral blood. The sequence was obtained from a woman between 40 and 50 years old with Graves' ophthalmopathy. The CDR3 nucleotides read TGTGCCAGCAGTTTAGCGCTTTCGAGGGCTTTCTTT. It specifies CASSLALSRAFF.